The T cell receptor beta chain described here comes from a study of T cells in localized non-small cell lung cancer. Points from the study as a whole: The study detected a median about 60 of the top 100 tumor clones in adjacent lung.

The data were produced by immunoSEQ multiplex PCR, yet TCRdb's version contains in-frame clones alone and is incomplete. The sample holds about 40,000 clones, roughly 90% seen once. A single count supports this clone. Its target is not known. Mismatch with germline at one junction end may stem from a read error. The CDR3 consists of 15 residues. Germline V gene lookup returns CDR1 LNHDA and CDR2 SQIVND (reference sequence). The origin of this receptor is a woman aged 35 to 75 with stage II lung adenocarcinoma. The genes are TRBV19 and TRBJ2-1; possibly TRBD2 for D (6 bases). The sequencing here drew on PBMCs, taken before any cancer treatment. In DNA, the CDR3 is TGTGCCTGTAGTCCTGACAGAGGGACTTACAATGAGCAGTTCTTC. Translating gives CACSPDRGTYNEQFF.